These T cell receptor beta chains were read from a single sample in a study of blood T cell repertoires in COVID-19. Only in-frame clones appear in the TCRdb table, and some are missing; sequencing was by immunoSEQ multiplex PCR. Here the sample spans 200,000 or so clones, around 85% being singletons. The material sequenced was peripheral blood. These TCRs come from a man between 60 and 70 years old with COVID-19, enrolled during active disease. Both conserved end residues are part of each CDR3. D genes are given only for firm matches. Not all rows give a size; the values are once, few, many and, for expanded clones, a class.

CDR3 DNA: TGTGCCAGCAGCGGCCGACAGGGACTCTATGGCTACACCTTC
CDR3 protein: CASSGRQGLYGYTF
J gene: TRBJ1-2
clone size: NA
V gene: TRBV11-2
D gene: TRBD1

CDR3 DNA: TGTGCCAGCTCACCACCGGGACAGTACGGAAACACCATATATTTT
CDR3 protein: CASSPPGQYGNTIYF
J gene: TRBJ1-3
clone size: NA
V gene: TRBV18
D gene: TRBD1

CDR3 DNA: TGTGCCAGCAGCTTCCCCCGTTTAGCGGGTCAAGAGACCCAGTACTTC
CDR3 protein: CASSFPRLAGQETQYF
J gene: TRBJ2-5
clone size: NA
V gene: TRBV7-9
D gene: TRBD2

CDR3 DNA: TGTGCCAGCAGGACCACACAGGGGATGGGTGAAAAACTGTTTTTT
CDR3 protein: CASRTTQGMGEKLFF
J gene: TRBJ1-4
clone size: NA
V gene: TRBV6-5
D gene: TRBD1

CDR3 DNA: TGTGCCAGCAGCCTACGGACAGGGGGTGACACTGAAGCTTTCTTT
CDR3 protein: CASSLRTGGDTEAFF
J gene: TRBJ1-1
clone size: NA
V gene: TRBV3-1/TRBV3-2
D gene: TRBD1

CDR3 DNA: TGCACCAGCAGCCAATCGACTCGGACTAGCGGGAGAACCGGAGGATTCCTAGCCAAAAACATTCAGTACTTC
CDR3 protein: CTSSQSTRTSGRTGGFLAKNIQYF
J gene: TRBJ2-4
clone size: NA
V gene: TRBV1
D gene: NA

CDR3 DNA: TGTGCCAGCACCCCCCCAGGGATCTACGAGCAGTACTTC
CDR3 protein: CASTPPGIYEQYF
J gene: TRBJ2-7
clone size: many
V gene: TRBV28
D gene: NA

CDR3 DNA: TGTGCCACCAGTGAAACGGGAGAGACCCAGTACTTC
CDR3 protein: CATSETGETQYF
J gene: TRBJ2-5
clone size: NA
V gene: TRBV24-1
D gene: NA

CDR3 DNA: TGTGCCAGCAGCACTGGACAGCCCTCTGGAAACACCATATATTTT
CDR3 protein: CASSTGQPSGNTIYF
J gene: TRBJ1-3
clone size: once
V gene: TRBV5-4
D gene: NA

CDR3 DNA: TGTGCCAGCAGCCCTAGCGGGTCAGCGTCACTCGGAAACACCATATATTTT
CDR3 protein: CASSPSGSASLGNTIYF
J gene: TRBJ1-3
clone size: NA
V gene: TRBV7-8
D gene: NA

CDR3 DNA: TGTGCCAGTAGTGATGGGACAGGCCTTAATTCACCCCTCCACTTT
CDR3 protein: CASSDGTGLNSPLHF
J gene: TRBJ1-6
clone size: NA
V gene: TRBV19
D gene: TRBD1

CDR3 DNA: TGTGCCAGCAGCTTGGGACAGGGGTTAGGCTACACCTTC
CDR3 protein: CASSLGQGLGYTF
J gene: TRBJ1-2
clone size: NA
V gene: TRBV3-1/TRBV3-2
D gene: TRBD1

CDR3 DNA: TGTGCCAGCAGCCCTTCAGGGGCCTCGGACGAGCAGTACTTC
CDR3 protein: CASSPSGASDEQYF
J gene: TRBJ2-7
clone size: NA
V gene: TRBV11-2
D gene: NA

CDR3 DNA: TGCGCCAGCAGTTGGACTAGCGGGAGAGATGAGCAGTTCTTC
CDR3 protein: CASSWTSGRDEQFF
J gene: TRBJ2-1
clone size: NA
V gene: TRBV10-1
D gene: TRBD2

CDR3 DNA: TGTGCCAGCAGCCAAGAAGGAGCGGGAGGGTACGGCACGCAGTATTTT
CDR3 protein: CASSQEGAGGYGTQYF
J gene: TRBJ2-3
clone size: NA
V gene: TRBV3-1/TRBV3-2
D gene: TRBD2

CDR3 DNA: TGTGCCAGCAGCCAACTGGCCAATGAGCAGTTCTTC
CDR3 protein: CASSQLANEQFF
J gene: TRBJ2-1
clone size: NA
V gene: TRBV3-1/TRBV3-2
D gene: NA

CDR3 DNA: TGTGCCAGCAGTGAAGCAGGACAGGGGATGGCTTTCTTT
CDR3 protein: CASSEAGQGMAFF
J gene: TRBJ1-1
clone size: NA
V gene: TRBV6-1
D gene: TRBD1

CDR3 DNA: TGTGCCAGCAGTTTTGGGTTGACTCGGGGCAATCAGCCCCAGCATTTT
CDR3 protein: CASSFGLTRGNQPQHF
J gene: TRBJ1-5
clone size: NA
V gene: TRBV6-2/TRBV6-3
D gene: NA

CDR3 DNA: TGTGCCAGCAGCGTCAGACAGGGGAATGGCTACACCTTC
CDR3 protein: CASSVRQGNGYTF
J gene: TRBJ1-2
clone size: once
V gene: TRBV14
D gene: TRBD1

CDR3 DNA: TGTGCCAGTAGTATCATTTCAGGGGGGAATGAGCAGTTCTTC
CDR3 protein: CASSIISGGNEQFF
J gene: TRBJ2-1
clone size: NA
V gene: TRBV19
D gene: NA

CDR3 DNA: TGTGCCAGCTCGCCCCCGGGACTCAGGAAAGATACGCAGTATTTT
CDR3 protein: CASSPPGLRKDTQYF
J gene: TRBJ2-3
clone size: NA
V gene: TRBV18
D gene: NA

CDR3 DNA: TGTGCCATCAGTGATAGACCCCCGGGGGAGCAGTACTTC
CDR3 protein: CAISDRPPGEQYF
J gene: TRBJ2-7
clone size: NA
V gene: TRBV10-3
D gene: NA

CDR3 DNA: TGCGCCAGCAGCTTGTCTAGCGGGGGGACAGATACGCAGTATTTT
CDR3 protein: CASSLSSGGTDTQYF
J gene: TRBJ2-3
clone size: NA
V gene: TRBV5-1
D gene: TRBD2

CDR3 DNA: TGTGCTAGTGGTTTACCGGGACAGGGAGAAAAACTGTTTTTT
CDR3 protein: CASGLPGQGEKLFF
J gene: TRBJ1-4
clone size: NA
V gene: TRBV12-5
D gene: TRBD1

CDR3 DNA: TGTGCCAGCAACCTCCTAGACAGGGCGGACACTGAAGCTTTCTTT
CDR3 protein: CASNLLDRADTEAFF
J gene: TRBJ1-1
clone size: NA
V gene: TRBV5-6
D gene: TRBD1

CDR3 DNA: TGTGCCAGCAGTGAGGAGATGAACACTGAAGCTTTCTTT
CDR3 protein: CASSEEMNTEAFF
J gene: TRBJ1-1
clone size: NA
V gene: TRBV2
D gene: NA

CDR3 DNA: TGTGCAAGTCGCTCTAATCAGCCCCAGCATTTT
CDR3 protein: CASRSNQPQHF
J gene: TRBJ1-5
clone size: NA
V gene: TRBV12-2
D gene: NA

CDR3 DNA: TGTGCCAGTTCGCCAGGGGGAAACACCATATATTTT
CDR3 protein: CASSPGGNTIYF
J gene: TRBJ1-3
clone size: NA
V gene: TRBV19
D gene: NA

CDR3 DNA: TGTGCCATCAGTGAGGGGACAGCGAGCTCCTACGAGCAGTACTTC
CDR3 protein: CAISEGTASSYEQYF
J gene: TRBJ2-7
clone size: NA
V gene: TRBV10-3
D gene: TRBD1

CDR3 DNA: TGCAGGGCATCAGGGGATACTACTTTCTTT
CDR3 protein: CRASGDTTFF
J gene: TRBJ1-1
clone size: few
V gene: TRBV29-1
D gene: NA

CDR3 DNA: TGTGCCAGGCCCCTATCGCGGAACTATGGCTACACCTTC
CDR3 protein: CARPLSRNYGYTF
J gene: TRBJ1-2
clone size: NA
V gene: TRBV21-1
D gene: NA

CDR3 DNA: TGCGCCAGCAGCAACGGACTCAATCCCCCCTCTGGAAACACCATATATTTT
CDR3 protein: CASSNGLNPPSGNTIYF
J gene: TRBJ1-3
clone size: NA
V gene: TRBV5-1
D gene: NA

CDR3 DNA: TGCAGCGCGGGACAGGGAAATTCACCCCTCCACTTT
CDR3 protein: CSAGQGNSPLHF
J gene: TRBJ1-6
clone size: NA
V gene: TRBV29-1
D gene: TRBD1

CDR3 DNA: TGTGCCAGTAGTATGGGCAACAGGAATGAGCAGTTCTTC
CDR3 protein: CASSMGNRNEQFF
J gene: TRBJ2-1
clone size: NA
V gene: TRBV19
D gene: NA

CDR3 DNA: TGCGCCAGCAGGGCCCCCAGGGGGACAATGAACACTGAAGCTTTCTTT
CDR3 protein: CASRAPRGTMNTEAFF
J gene: TRBJ1-1
clone size: few
V gene: TRBV5-1
D gene: TRBD1

CDR3 DNA: TGTGCCACCAGTGATAGGGGGGCAGGGGGTCCCGGGGAGACCCAGTACTTC
CDR3 protein: CATSDRGAGGPGETQYF
J gene: TRBJ2-5
clone size: NA
V gene: TRBV24-1
D gene: NA

CDR3 DNA: TGTGCCAGCAGTTCGGACAGGGGCTACGAGCAGTACTTC
CDR3 protein: CASSSDRGYEQYF
J gene: TRBJ2-7
clone size: NA
V gene: TRBV6-4
D gene: TRBD1